Included here is one TCR beta chain sequence, with context. The target antigen is unknown. This sample is drawn from a study of cytomegalovirus exposure and HLA in healthy donors. Use of 60 Vbeta and 13 Jbeta primers characterized the PCR. TCRdb keeps only in-frame clones here, not all; method: immunoSEQ multiplex PCR. The repertoire holds more than 45,000 clones, around 74% seen once, with roughly 6.5% in the top ten. Whole-study findings and limits: An analysis was carried out later, and it reportedly showed fewer N-insertions in an Asian-associated ancestry cluster than the approximately 660-donor mean.

The CDR3 is made up of 13 amino acids. The V and J ends lost 5 bases and 5 bases, in that order; junction bases with no gene match: 8. In germline, CDR1 is GTSNPN, CDR2 SVGIG (reference sequence). Specimen: PBMCs. This sequence joins TRBV30 and TRBJ2-5, with TRBD1 matching 7 bases. The origin of this receptor is a man under 40 in good health and CMV-seronegative. As DNA, the CDR3 is TGTGCCTGGGCAGGGGGTGTTCGGGAGACCCAGTACTTC. Its translation is CAWAGGVRETQYF.